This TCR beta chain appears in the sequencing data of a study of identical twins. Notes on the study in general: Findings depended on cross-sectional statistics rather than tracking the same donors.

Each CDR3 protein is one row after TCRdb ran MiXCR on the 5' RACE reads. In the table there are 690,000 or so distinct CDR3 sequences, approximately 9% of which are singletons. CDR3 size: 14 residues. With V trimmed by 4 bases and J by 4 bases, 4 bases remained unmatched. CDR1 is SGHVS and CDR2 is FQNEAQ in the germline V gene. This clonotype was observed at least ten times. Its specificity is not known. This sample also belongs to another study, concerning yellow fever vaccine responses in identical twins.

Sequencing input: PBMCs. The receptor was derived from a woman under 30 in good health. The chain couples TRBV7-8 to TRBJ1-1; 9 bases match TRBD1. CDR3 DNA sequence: TGTGCCAGCAGCTCACAGGGGGCGAGCACTGAAGCTTTCTTT. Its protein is CASSSQGASTEAFF. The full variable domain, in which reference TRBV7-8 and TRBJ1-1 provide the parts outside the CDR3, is GAGVSQSPRYKVAKRGQDVALRCDPISGHVSLFWYQQALGQGPEFLTYFQNEAQLDKSGLPSDRFFAERPEGSVSTLKIQRTQQEDSAVYLCASSSQGASTEAFFGQGTRLTVV.